What follows are 10 T cell receptor beta chains derived from one specimen sequenced in a study of T cells in Graves' hyperthyroidism and ophthalmopathy. There were TCR beta CDR3 regions amplified from RNA transcripts. RT-PCR in the first round (using the HTBI primer set) targeted the TCR CDR3. TCRdb reprocessed the multiplex PCR reads via MiXCR and lists one record per CDR3 protein. The repertoire consists of 250,000 to 300,000 distinct CDR3 sequences, with approximately 15% occurring once and the leading ten covering 7.9%. Sequencing was carried out using blood. The receptors here all came from a woman between 35 and 50 years old with Graves' hyperthyroidism.

This clonotype was recorded at least ten times. The V call is TRBV4-2, the J call TRBJ1-1; the D gene is possibly TRBD1 (5 bases). This CDR3 spans 14 amino acids. Trimming took 3 bases from V and 6 from J, leaving 14 bases between them. The germline CDR1 and CDR2 sequences are LGHNA and YNFKEQ. The CDR3 sequence is CASSHQSAGPEAFF. Written as DNA, the CDR3 is TGTGCCAGCAGCCATCAAAGTGCGGGGCCTGAAGCTTTCTTT.

The rearrangement links TRBV28 to TRBJ2-5; D possibly matches TRBD1 or TRBD2 (5 bases each). Germline CDR1 MDHEN, CDR2 SYDVKM. V was clipped by 3 bases and J by 7 bases, with 18 bases between them. The CDR3 sequence is 15 residues long. The CDR3 sequence: CASSFFGTPILTQYF. The CDR3 nucleotides read TGTGCCAGCAGTTTTTTCGGGACCCCTATCCTGACCCAGTACTTC.

This clonotype showed up many times. The rearrangement links TRBV6-5 to TRBJ2-7, with D perhaps being TRBD1 or TRBD2 (5 bases each). This CDR3 contains 14 residues. V was trimmed by 2 bases and J by 7 bases, leaving 15 bases between them. Germline V gene lookup returns CDR1 MNHEY and CDR2 SVGAGI. In nucleotides, the CDR3 is TGTGCCAGCAGTTACCGGGGACGGGGAAGGGAGCAGTACTTC. Its protein is CASSYRGRGREQYF.

This rearrangement joins TRBV7-2 to TRBJ2-7; possibly TRBD1 for D (6 bases). CDR1 and CDR2 from the germline V gene are SGHTA and FQGNSA. The CDR3 loop spans 13 amino acids. V dropped 4 bases and J dropped 6 bases, with 13 bases sitting between them. CDR3 protein: CASSSQTGSEQYF. CDR3 bases: TGTGCCAGCAGCTCCCAAACAGGGTCCGAGCAGTACTTC.

This rearrangement joins TRBV4-2 to TRBJ2-7; weak D call: TRBD1 (5 bases). The V end was cut by 4 bases, the J end by 9 bases, with 16 bases between. The CDR3 loop spans 13 amino acids. Germline CDR1 reads LGHNA; CDR2 reads YNFKEQ. The CDR3 DNA reads TGTGCCAGCAGCCCCCAGCCTTCTAGGGGGCAGTACTTC. This translates into CASSPQPSRGQYF.

Many counts were recorded for this clonotype. The CDR3 region has the DNA TGCAGTGCTCAGGGACTAGCGGGAGGGCCCTCCTACAATGAGCAGTTCTTC. It specifies CSAQGLAGGPSYNEQFF. The J gene is TRBJ2-1, the V gene TRBV20-1, with TRBD2 identical over 16 bases. The trim removed 5 bases at V and 0 bases at J, leaving 4 bases unmatched. The CDR3 runs to 17 residues. The germline V gene has CDR1 DFQATT and CDR2 SNEGSKA (reference sequence).

This clonotype came up a few times. The chain joins TRBV6-1 to TRBJ2-7; D is unclear. With 4 bases removed from V and 8 bases from J, the gap between germline ends came to 18 bases. Germline-derived CDR1 and CDR2 are MNHNS and SASEGT. CDR3 length equals 14 residues. CDR3 residues: CASSGAPGVEKQYF. CDR3 in DNA: TGTGCCAGCAGTGGGGCCCCCGGCGTGGAGAAGCAGTACTTC.

The J gene is TRBJ2-3, the V gene TRBV11-2; D gene ambiguous. The germline gives CDR1 SGHAT, CDR2 FQNNGV. The V and J ends lost 0 bases and 5 bases respectively, with 15 bases between them. This CDR3 contains 16 residues. The CDR3 DNA sequence: TGTGCCAGCAGCTTAGAGCTTCATGCAGGAGAAGATACGCAGTATTTT. It codes for CASSLELHAGEDTQYF.

This clonotype was counted between two and nine times. The V call is TRBV18, the J call TRBJ1-3, with D possibly matching TRBD1 (5 bases). The CDR3 spans 15 residues. Trimming removed 3 bases from V and 0 bases from J, with 9 bases in between. Germline CDR1 KGHSH, CDR2 LQKENI. In nucleotides, the CDR3 is TGTGCCAGCTCACCTCAGGGATTCTCTGGAAACACCATATATTTT. Its translation is CASSPQGFSGNTIYF.

This clonotype was found many times. The chain links TRBV11-2 to TRBJ2-2; D possibly matches TRBD1 or TRBD2 (5 bases each). The CDR3 consists of 16 residues. V lost 6 bases and J 1 base, leaving 15 bases between the germline ends. Germline CDR1 SGHAT, CDR2 FQNNGV. The CDR3 protein is CASRHIRDGNTGELFF. The DNA of the CDR3 is TGTGCCAGCAGACATATCCGGGACGGGAACACCGGGGAGCTGTTTTTT.